This T cell receptor beta chain was documented in a study of T-cell memory formation after mild COVID-19. Notes on the study in general: Pre-infection memory showed some responding clones, and this suggested that cross-reactive memory joined.

TCRdb ran MiXCR on the 5' RACE reads and lists one entry per CDR3 protein. Of approximately 350,000 distinct CDR3 sequences listed, around 27% are singletons. The germline V gene encodes CDR1 KGHDR and CDR2 SFDVKD. The CDR3 runs 16 residues. With 0 bases removed from V and 1 base from J, the gap between germline ends came to 9 bases. Details on this clonotype: Its antigen is not identified.

The TCR originated in an adult woman who had mild COVID-19 (a few samples of this study predate the infection). Cell type and time point are not known. The source material was PBMCs or a T cell subset sorted from them (not recorded which). This chain connects TRBV24-1 to TRBJ2-1; TRBD2 is a possible D gene (5 bases). CDR3 sequence reads: CATSDLPGFSYNEQFF. CDR3 nucleotide sequence: TGTGCCACCAGTGATTTGCCGGGGTTTTCCTACAATGAGCAGTTCTTC.